This note documents a single TCR beta chain sequence. Its antigen is not identified. The data originate from a study of T cells in localized non-small cell lung cancer. Study results and caveats: Peak T cell clonality was found in uninvolved adjacent lung, exceeding tumor. When the top 100 tumor clones were examined, a median approximately 54 of them also appeared in the adjacent lung, which was paired and uninvolved.

Per the germline V gene, CDR1 is MDHEN and CDR2 is SYDVKM. Trimming cost V 11 bases and J 3 bases, with 18 bases left between them. This CDR3 comprises 14 residues. Clones were read by immunoSEQ multiplex PCR, and TCRdb kept only the in-frame ones, dropping some. The repertoire holds about 39,000 clones, with 79% as singletons. The material sequenced was PBMCs, taken before any cancer treatment. V gene TRBV28 combines with J gene TRBJ2-3; D might be TRBD1 (6 bases). This TCR was recovered from a woman aged 35 to 75 with stage II squamous cell lung carcinoma. The CDR3 reads CASSGVQGTDTQYF. The CDR3 nucleotides are TGTGCCTCCTCCGGGGTGCAGGGGACAGATACGCAGTATTTT.